What follows are 17 T cell receptor beta chains derived from one specimen sequenced in a study of cytomegalovirus exposure and HLA in healthy donors. The PCR used 60 Vbeta and 13 Jbeta primers. Sequencing was performed with immunoSEQ multiplex PCR; in TCRdb, only in-frame clones are kept and a portion is missing. Seen here are 150,000 to 200,000 clones, 79% observed once, and the top ten hold about 2.5%. The sequenced material came from PBMCs. The receptors originated from a woman aged 50 to 65 in good health and CMV-seronegative.

This clone was detected only a few times. V usage is TRBV7-9 and J usage is TRBJ2-5, with 9 bases matching TRBD1. The J segment lost 5 bases and the V segment lost 5 bases, leaving 6 bases of the junction unmatched. The CDR3 loop spans 14 amino acids. Germline V gene lookup returns CDR1 SEHNR and CDR2 FQNEAQ (reference sequence). The CDR3 loop reads CASSRRQGGETQYF. CDR3 nucleotides: TGTGCCAGCAGCCGGAGACAGGGGGGGGAGACCCAGTACTTC.

There are a few counts of this clone. The chain combines TRBV20-1 with TRBJ2-3; D gene unclear. This CDR3 is built from 11 residues. Between the trimmed V and J ends, which lost 6 bases and 9 bases, there was a span of 13 bases. Germline-derived CDR1 and CDR2 are DFQATT and SNEGSKA (reference sequence). The CDR3: CSARVGVTQYF. The CDR3 DNA reads as TGCAGTGCCCGAGTCGGAGTAACGCAGTATTTT.

Here the CDR3 DNA reads TGCGCCAGCAGCCCTGGGGAGGGACAGGGAATCCCACCTGAGCAGTTCTTC. It is translated as CASSPGEGQGIPPEQFF. V is TRBV4-3 and J is TRBJ2-1; TRBD1 matches at 9 bases. This CDR3 contains 17 residues. The trim removed 4 bases at V and 9 bases at J, leaving 16 bases unmatched. Germline loops: CDR1 LGHNA, CDR2 YSLEER.

The chain links TRBV4-1 to TRBJ2-7; the D gene is possibly TRBD1 (6 bases). Trimming took 5 bases from V and 3 from J, leaving 11 bases between them. Germline V gives CDR1 MGHRA, CDR2 YSYEKL. This CDR3 comprises 13 residues. CDR3 coding DNA: TGCGCCAGCAGCGCCCGACAGGACTACGAGCAGTACTTC. It encodes CASSARQDYEQYF.

This clone occurred once. The chain has TRBV15 and TRBJ1-5, with TRBD1 identical over 9 bases. Germline V gives CDR1 LNHNV, CDR2 YYDKDF (reference sequence). This CDR3 contains 17 residues. The V gene end was trimmed by 5 bases and the J gene end by 4 bases; junction bases not matched to a gene: 12. DNA for the CDR3: TGTGCCACCAGCCGACGCCCGGGACAGGGACCTAATCAGCCCCAGCATTTT. Encoded protein: CATSRRPGQGPNQPQHF.

On this clone itself: A read error may produce the germline difference seen at one junction end. The V call is TRBV27, the J call TRBJ2-7, with 9 bases identical to TRBD2. From germline, CDR1 is MNHEY and CDR2 SMNVEV (reference sequence). This CDR3 has 18 amino acids. CDR3 sequence reads: CASSLYGTSSSSSYEQYF. The CDR3 region has the DNA TGTGCCAGCAGCTTATATGGGACTAGCTCATCGAGCTCCTACGAGCAGTACTTC.

The CDR3: CSVLGPGGTQYF. CDR3 DNA sequence: TGCAGCGTACTCGGACCGGGGGGGACGCAGTATTTT. The chain links TRBV29-1 to TRBJ2-3; 8 positions agree with TRBD2. Germline-derived CDR1 and CDR2 are SQVTM and ANQGSEA. The V and J ends lost 6 bases and 9 bases, in that order; junction bases with no gene match: 8. The CDR3 consists of 12 residues.

V gene TRBV5-6 combines with J gene TRBJ2-1; tentatively, D is TRBD2 (5 bases). Germline lookup yields CDR1 SGHDT and CDR2 YYEEEE. Trimming removed 5 bases from V and 7 bases from J, with 13 bases in between. The CDR3 contains 13 residues. The CDR3 loop reads CASRGLSLNEQFF. The CDR3 nucleotides read TGTGCCAGCAGAGGACTTTCGTTAAATGAGCAGTTCTTC.

This clone was counted a few times. The chain recombines TRBV9 with TRBJ2-7; 8 nucleotides align to TRBD1. Per germline, CDR1 SGDLS and CDR2 YYNGEE. This CDR3 is 14 amino acids long. Losses at the gene ends were 4 bases for V and 3 bases for J; bases not matched to a gene: 6. The CDR3 sequence: CASSPPGTGYEQYF. In DNA, the CDR3 is TGTGCCAGCAGCCCACCCGGGACAGGCTACGAGCAGTACTTC.

This chain joins TRBV5-1 and TRBJ2-2, with TRBD2 matching 7 bases. Germline trimming cut 6 bases from V and 5 bases from J; bases unmatched to any gene: 10. The CDR3 runs to 15 residues. Germline V CDR1 and CDR2: SGHRS, YFSETQ. The CDR3 loop reads CASTTGGSVTGELFF. The CDR3 coding sequence is TGCGCCAGCACTACCGGCGGGAGTGTGACCGGGGAGCTGTTTTTT. The variable domain in full, completed from reference TRBV5-1 and TRBJ2-2, reads KAGVTQTPRYLIKTRGQQVTLSCSPISGHRSVSWYQQTPGQGLQFLFEYFSETQRNKGNFPGRFSGRQFSNSRSEMNVSTLELGDSALYLCASTTGGSVTGELFFGEGSRLTVL.

This clone was seen just once. The chain carries TRBV15 and TRBJ2-2, with a possible D match to TRBD2 (6 bases). Germline loops: CDR1 LNHNV, CDR2 YYDKDF (reference sequence). Trimming cost V 0 bases and J 6 bases, with 14 bases left between them. This CDR3 contains 16 residues. CDR3 coding DNA: TGTGCCACCAGCAGAGAACGGGAGCGAAGGGCCGGGGAGCTGTTTTTT. Translated, it gives CATSRERERRAGELFF.

The gene calls are TRBV11-2 and TRBJ2-7; 12 bases fit TRBD1. The CDR3 contains 16 residues. V shed 1 base and J 6 bases; nucleotides not matched to a gene: 7. Germline-derived CDR1 and CDR2 are SGHAT and FQNNGV. The CDR3 sequence: CASSLGSGDRGREQYF. CDR3 nucleotides: TGTGCCAGCAGCTTAGGGTCGGGGGACAGGGGGCGCGAGCAGTACTTC. Full variable domain (remainder filled in from reference TRBV11-2 and TRBJ2-7): EAGVAQSPRYKIIEKRQSVAFWCNPISGHATLYWYQQILGQGPKLLIQFQNNGVVDDSQLPKDRFSAERLKGVDSTLKIQPAKLEDSAVYLCASSLGSGDRGREQYFGPGTRLTVT.

The rearrangement uses TRBV5-5 and TRBJ1-5; a weak D match, TRBD1 (5 bases). Germline assignment: CDR1 SGHKS and CDR2 YYEKEE (reference sequence). V dropped 0 bases and J dropped 1 base, with 14 bases sitting between them. The CDR3 is made up of 17 amino acids. In DNA form, the CDR3 reads TGTGCCAGCAGCTTGGAACAGGCAGTACGGAGCAATCAGCCCCAGCATTTT. This codes for CASSLEQAVRSNQPQHF. Full variable domain (remainder filled in from reference TRBV5-5 and TRBJ1-5): DAGVTQSPTHLIKTRGQQVTLRCSPISGHKSVSWYQQVLGQGPQFIFQYYEKEERGRGNFPDRFSARQFPNYSSELNVNALLLGDSALYLCASSLEQAVRSNQPQHFGDGTRLSIL.

The chain carries TRBV28 and TRBJ2-7; 11 bases fit TRBD1. The length of the CDR3 is 14 residues. V was pared by 5 bases and J by 6 bases, with 6 bases of the junction left unmatched. Germline CDR1 and CDR2: MDHEN and SYDVKM. CDR3: CASSPGTGGREQYF. The CDR3 region has the DNA TGTGCCAGCAGTCCCGGGACAGGGGGTCGCGAGCAGTACTTC.

This clone was detected a few times. The chain couples TRBV4-2 to TRBJ2-3; 9 nucleotides match TRBD2. V shed 1 base and J 5 bases; nucleotides not matched to a gene: 16. The CDR3 extends over 19 amino acids. Per the germline V gene, CDR1 is LGHNA and CDR2 is YNFKEQ. CDR3 sequence reads: CASSQASGAGGPRGDTQYF. CDR3 coding DNA: TGTGCCAGCAGCCAAGCCTCCGGGGCGGGAGGGCCCCGGGGAGATACGCAGTATTTT.

This clone was counted a single time. The chain joins TRBV6-1 to TRBJ2-7, with 8 bases matching TRBD1. Germline V gene data show CDR1 as MNHNS and CDR2 as SASEGT. The CDR3 totals 18 residues. The junction had 16 bases not matched to a gene; V was cut back by 4 bases and J by 2 bases. The CDR3 sequence: CASSVVPFPGQETYEQYF. CDR3 coding DNA: TGTGCCAGCAGTGTTGTCCCCTTCCCGGGACAGGAGACCTACGAGCAGTACTTC.

The chain uses TRBV28 and TRBJ1-6, with a possible D match to TRBD1 (5 bases). Germline values: CDR1 MDHEN, CDR2 SYDVKM. CDR3 length: 12 amino acids. The CDR3 DNA is TGTGCGGCCTCCGGGACCACGGGGGCCCTCCACTTT. It yields the protein CAASGTTGALHF.